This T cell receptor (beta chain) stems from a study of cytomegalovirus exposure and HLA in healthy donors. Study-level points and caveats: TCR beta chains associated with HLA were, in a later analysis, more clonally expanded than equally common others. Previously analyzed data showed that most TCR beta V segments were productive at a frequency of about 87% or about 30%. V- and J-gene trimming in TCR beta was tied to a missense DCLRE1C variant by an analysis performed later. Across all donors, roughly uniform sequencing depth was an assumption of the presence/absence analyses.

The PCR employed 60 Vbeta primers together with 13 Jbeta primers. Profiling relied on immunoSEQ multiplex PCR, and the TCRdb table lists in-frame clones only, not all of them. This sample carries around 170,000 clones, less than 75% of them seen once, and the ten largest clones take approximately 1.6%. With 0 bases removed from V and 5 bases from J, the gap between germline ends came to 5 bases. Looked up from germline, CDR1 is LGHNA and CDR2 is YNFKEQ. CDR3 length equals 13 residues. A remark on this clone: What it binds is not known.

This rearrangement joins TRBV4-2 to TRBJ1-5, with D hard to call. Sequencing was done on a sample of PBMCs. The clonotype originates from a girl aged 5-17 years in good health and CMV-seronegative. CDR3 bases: TGTGCCAGCAGCCAAGATCCCGATCAGCCCCAGCATTTT. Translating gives CASSQDPDQPQHF.